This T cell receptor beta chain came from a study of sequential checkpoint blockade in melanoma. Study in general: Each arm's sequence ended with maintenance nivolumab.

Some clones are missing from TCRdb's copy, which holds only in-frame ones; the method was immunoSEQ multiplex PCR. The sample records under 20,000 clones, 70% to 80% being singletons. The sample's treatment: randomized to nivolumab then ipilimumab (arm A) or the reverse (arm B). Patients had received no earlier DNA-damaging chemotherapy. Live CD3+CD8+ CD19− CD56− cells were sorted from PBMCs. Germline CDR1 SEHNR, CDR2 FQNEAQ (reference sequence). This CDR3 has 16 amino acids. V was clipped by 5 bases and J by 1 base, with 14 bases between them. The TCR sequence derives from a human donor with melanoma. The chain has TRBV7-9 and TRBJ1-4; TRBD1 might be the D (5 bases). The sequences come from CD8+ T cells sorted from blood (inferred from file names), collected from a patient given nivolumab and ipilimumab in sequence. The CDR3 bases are TGTGCCAGCAGCGCCAACAAAGGGGTAACTAATGAAAAACTGTTTTTT. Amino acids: CASSANKGVTNEKLFF.